This T cell receptor (beta chain) was found in a study of response to subunit inactivated influenza vaccine. Study-level points and caveats: Only a handful of new T cells, the authors suggested, are recruited with each seasonal influenza vaccination.

Germline V gives CDR1 ENHRY, CDR2 SYGVKD. The J segment lost 8 bases and the V segment lost 5 bases, leaving 10 bases of the junction unmatched. The CDR3 has 15 residues. TCRdb ran MiXCR on the RT-PCR reads and lists one entry per CDR3 protein. Of approximately 500,000 distinct CDR3 sequences detected, approximately 12% appear once; the ten largest clones hold under 15%. Only a few counts were recorded for this clonotype. No antigen is known for it. The rearrangement links TRBV10-3 to TRBJ2-4; 9 positions match TRBD1. Sequencing used PBMCs from blood, obtained 40 to 50 days after vaccination. The sequence was obtained from a man aged 50-60 years who received an inactivated influenza vaccine. Written as DNA, the CDR3 is TGTGCCATCAGTAAGGGACAGGGATCACAGGACATTCAGTACTTC. Its translation: CAISKGQGSQDIQYF.